Given below is one T cell receptor (beta chain) in context. The V and J ends lost 3 bases and 4 bases respectively, with 13 bases between them. CDR3 length: 15 residues. Germline V gene sequence: CDR1 LNHDA, CDR2 SQIVND (reference sequence). The source of the sample is a study of technical replicates of blood from four donors. This table comes from immunoSEQ multiplex PCR, and its TCRdb copy is limited to in-frame clones, with some not included. The sample lists tens of thousands of clones, around 90% occurring once. The material sequenced was T cells isolated from PBMCs. The genes are TRBV19 and TRBJ2-1, with D hard to call. The sequence derives from a human donor in good health. CDR3 sequence: CASSMVPRAYNEQFF. The CDR3 DNA reads TGTGCCAGTAGTATGGTCCCGAGAGCTTACAATGAGCAGTTCTTC.